Below are 26 T cell receptor beta chains sequenced from a single sample in a study of T cell responses to AZD1222 COVID-19 vaccine. Sequencing used immunoSEQ multiplex PCR; TCRdb keeps in-frame clones, though not all of them. Seen here are tens of thousands of clones, more than 60% observed once, and the top ten hold less than 4%. The source was peripheral blood, collected 28 days after the second AZD1222 dose. Receptors originate from an adult who received the AZD1222 COVID-19 vaccine.

The V call is TRBV30, the J call TRBJ1-3; TRBD1 matches 9 bases. The trim removed 4 bases at V and 7 bases at J, leaving 8 bases unmatched. CDR1 and CDR2 from the germline V gene are GTSNPN and SVGIG (reference sequence). This CDR3 has 14 amino acids. The CDR3 DNA follows: TGTGCCTGGAACCGGGACAGGGCAGTGAACACCATATATTTT. Translation gives CAWNRDRAVNTIYF.

This chain links TRBV6-5 with TRBJ1-3; TRBD1 aligns across 10 bases. Unmatched junction bases numbered 5, after V lost 7 bases and J lost 8 bases. Germline loops: CDR1 MNHEY, CDR2 SVGAGI. CDR3 length equals 13 residues. CDR3 amino acids: CASKDRGFDTIYF. The CDR3 nucleotides read TGTGCCAGCAAGGACAGGGGGTTTGACACCATATATTTT.

This clone came up a few times. V is TRBV2 and J is TRBJ2-3, with a weak D call TRBD2 (6 bases). Germline CDR1 and CDR2: SNHLY and FYNNEI. V was pared by 6 bases and J by 6 bases, with 16 bases between. This CDR3 spans 14 amino acids. The CDR3 nucleotides are TGTGCCAGCAGGGCCGCCGGGACTTCGGATACGCAGTATTTT. It encodes CASRAAGTSDTQYF. Together with reference TRBV2 and TRBJ2-3, the CDR3 gives the full variable domain: EPEVTQTPSHQVTQMGQEVILRCVPISNHLYFYWYRQILGQKVEFLVSFYNNEISEKSEIFDDQFSVERPDGSNFTLKIRSTKLEDSAMYFCASRAAGTSDTQYFGPGTRLTVL.

The sample holds one count of this clone. The V call is TRBV11-3, the J call TRBJ2-1; 7 bases align to TRBD2. V lost 7 bases and J lost 3; bases outside the gene matches: 6. Germline V CDR1 and CDR2: SGHNT, YENEEA. This CDR3 is built from 14 residues. This CDR3 reads CASTGREDYNEQFF. The CDR3 nucleotides read TGTGCCAGCACGGGTCGGGAGGACTACAATGAGCAGTTCTTC.

This chain joins TRBV5-6 and TRBJ1-5, with D unresolved. Germline V gene lookup returns CDR1 SGHDT and CDR2 YYEEEE. CDR3 length equals 13 residues. The V and J ends lost 0 bases and 10 bases respectively, with 11 bases between them. In DNA, the CDR3 is TGTGCCAGCAGCTTGGACCCGGGTCAACCCCAGCATTTT. Translating it yields CASSLDPGQPQHF.

This clone showed up just once. J is TRBJ1-5 and V is TRBV28, with D possibly matching TRBD1 (5 bases). The CDR3 is made up of 14 amino acids. Germline assignment: CDR1 MDHEN and CDR2 SYDVKM. The germline V and J ends were trimmed by 7 bases and 4 bases, with 14 bases remaining between them. CDR3 protein: CASTSDSRNQPQHF. In nucleotides, the CDR3 is TGTGCCAGCACTTCTGACAGCCGAAATCAGCCCCAGCATTTT.

This clone has just a few counts. The chain carries TRBV10-3 and TRBJ1-5; 10 bases line up with TRBD1. Germline trimming cut 6 bases from V and 7 bases from J; bases unmatched to any gene: 3. Germline V gene lookup returns CDR1 ENHRY and CDR2 SYGVKD. The CDR3 totals 13 residues. CDR3 DNA: TGTGCCATCAGCAGGGACAGGGGACAGCCCCAGCATTTT. The encoded protein is CAISRDRGQPQHF.

This sequence joins TRBV28 and TRBJ2-3; D could derive from TRBD1 or TRBD2 (5 bases each). CDR3 length: 15 residues. In germline, CDR1 is MDHEN, CDR2 SYDVKM. Trimming cost V 6 bases and J 7 bases, with 20 bases left between them. This CDR3 reads CASSYPGRFLYTQYF. The CDR3, as DNA: TGTGCCAGCAGCTACCCGGGACGGTTCTTGTATACGCAGTATTTT.

This clone was recorded a few times. The gene calls are TRBV10-1 and TRBJ2-1, with 14 bases identical to TRBD2. Germline CDR1 is WNHNN and CDR2 is SYGVQD (reference sequence). The CDR3 runs 15 residues. Unmatched junction bases numbered 6, after V lost 4 bases and J lost 10 bases. The CDR3 bases are TGCGCCAGCAGTGGGACTAGCGGGGGGCAAAGGGAGCAGTTCTTC. Protein: CASSGTSGGQREQFF.

This rearrangement joins TRBV6-6 to TRBJ2-1; 11 bases fit TRBD1. Germline lookup yields CDR1 MNHNY and CDR2 SVGAGI (reference sequence). The CDR3 loop spans 15 amino acids. V lost 2 bases, J lost 7 bases, and 4 bases stayed unmatched. In nucleotides, the CDR3 is TGTGCCAGCAGTTACGGGGGACAGGGGGGGAATGAGCAGTTCTTC. Its protein product is CASSYGGQGGNEQFF.

This clone has a handful of counts. V gene TRBV6-5 combines with J gene TRBJ2-1; D gene uncertain. V gave up 5 bases and J gave up 8 bases, with 13 bases separating them. Germline V gene data show CDR1 as MNHEY and CDR2 as SVGAGI. The CDR3 has 13 residues. The CDR3 protein is CASSPLTEDEQFF. CDR3 sequence (DNA): TGTGCCAGCAGTCCCTTGACTGAGGATGAGCAGTTCTTC.

The rearrangement joins TRBV18 to TRBJ2-7, with no clear D. This CDR3 comprises 12 residues. Germline V gene sequence: CDR1 KGHSH, CDR2 LQKENI. V was clipped by 6 bases and J by 2 bases, with 8 bases between them. CDR3: CASSLLPYEQYF. The CDR3 nucleotides are TGTGCCAGCTCCTTGTTACCCTACGAGCAGTACTTC.

The V call is TRBV21-1, the J call TRBJ1-3; the D call in the table, TRBD1, was not verified against the DNA. TRBV21-1 is labeled a pseudogene. The CDR3 spans 17 residues. The chain's CDR3 is CASSKVMGQVTGNTIYF. The CDR3 nucleotides are TGTGCCAGCAGCAAAGTTATGGGACAGGTCACTGGAAACACCATATATTTT.

The chain recombines TRBV5-5 with TRBJ2-5; weak D call: TRBD1 (7 bases). The ends were cut back, 3 bases at V and 2 bases at J, with 20 bases in the middle. Germline V gives CDR1 SGHKS, CDR2 YYEKEE (reference sequence). The CDR3 totals 17 residues. The chain's CDR3 is CASSSLQGQGGQETQYF. The CDR3 DNA follows: TGTGCCAGCAGCTCCCTACAGGGGCAGGGAGGACAAGAGACCCAGTACTTC.

J is TRBJ1-2 and V is TRBV6-6, with 8 bases aligning to TRBD1. V gave up 10 bases and J gave up 4 bases; unmatched junction bases: 5. Germline values: CDR1 MNHNY, CDR2 SVGAGI (reference sequence). The CDR3 spans 12 residues. CDR3 DNA sequence: TGTGCCACAGGGGGCCCCTTCTATGGCTACACCTTC. This gives the protein CATGGPFYGYTF.

The V and J genes are TRBV28 and TRBJ1-2; unclear D gene. This CDR3 region has 12 residues. Per germline, CDR1 MDHEN and CDR2 SYDVKM. The V gene lost 8 bases and the J gene lost 8 bases, with 15 bases spanning the gap. The CDR3 here is CASGREVEGYTF. As DNA, the CDR3 is TGTGCCAGCGGGAGGGAAGTGGAGGGCTACACCTTC.

V is TRBV18 and J is TRBJ1-5, with no clear D. The CDR3 is 14 residues long. Per the germline V gene, CDR1 is KGHSH and CDR2 is LQKENI. The V and J ends lost 2 bases and 7 bases respectively, with 12 bases between them. CDR3 amino acids: CASSPGNSDQPQHF. DNA for the CDR3: TGTGCCAGCTCACCAGGGAACAGCGACCAGCCCCAGCATTTT.

This clone was recorded a few times. The chain has TRBV19 and TRBJ1-5; 7 nucleotides match TRBD1. CDR1 is LNHDA and CDR2 is SQIVND in the germline V gene (reference sequence). This CDR3 has 13 residues. J lost 6 bases, V lost 4 bases, and 3 bases had no gene match. CDR3 nucleotides: TGTGCCAGTAGTAACAGGGGTGGTCAGCCCCAGCATTTT. Its protein is CASSNRGGQPQHF.

The gene calls are TRBV28 and TRBJ2-5; the D gene is possibly TRBD1 (6 bases). The V and J ends lost 7 bases and 5 bases respectively, with 23 bases between them. The germline V gene encodes CDR1 MDHEN and CDR2 SYDVKM. The CDR3 totals 16 residues. The CDR3 bases are TGTGCCAGCAACCCGTGGCAGGGGCAAATCTTGGAGACCCAGTACTTC. Encoded protein: CASNPWQGQILETQYF.

The rearrangement links TRBV28 to TRBJ2-1, with D perhaps matching TRBD1 or TRBD2 (6 bases each). The germline V gene has CDR1 MDHEN and CDR2 SYDVKM. The CDR3 runs to 15 residues. Trimming stripped 4 bases from V and 4 bases from J, with 14 bases between. In DNA form, the CDR3 reads TGTGCCAGCAGTTCCCGGGGGCCTCTATACAATGAGCAGTTCTTC. Residues: CASSSRGPLYNEQFF.

The chain carries TRBV28 and TRBJ1-1; TRBD1 aligns across 8 bases. Germline V gives CDR1 MDHEN, CDR2 SYDVKM. This CDR3 region has 16 residues. V gave up 1 base and J gave up 2 bases; unmatched junction bases: 6. As DNA, the CDR3 is TGTGCCAGCAGTTTATCCACGGGACAGGCTAACACTGAAGCTTTCTTT. This sequence encodes CASSLSTGQANTEAFF.

The CDR3 sequence: CASRLGLGVFNEQFF. CDR3 DNA: TGCGCCAGCAGGCTAGGGCTAGGGGTCTTCAATGAGCAGTTCTTC. The chain combines TRBV5-1 with TRBJ2-1; D perhaps matches TRBD1 (5 bases). V lost 5 bases and J lost 6, with 18 bases in between. From germline, CDR1 is SGHRS and CDR2 YFSETQ. The length of the CDR3 is 15 residues. The complete variable domain, with remaining parts taken from reference TRBV5-1 and TRBJ2-1, reads KAGVTQTPRYLIKTRGQQVTLSCSPISGHRSVSWYQQTPGQGLQFLFEYFSETQRNKGNFPGRFSGRQFSNSRSEMNVSTLELGDSALYLCASRLGLGVFNEQFFGPGTRLTVL.

The CDR3 nucleotides read TGTGCCAGCAGTTTTGTGGGGGGCTCCGGTGAAAAACTGTTTTTT. Protein product: CASSFVGGSGEKLFF. The chain combines TRBV28 with TRBJ1-4; TRBD1 might be the D (6 bases). Per the germline V gene, CDR1 is MDHEN and CDR2 is SYDVKM. This CDR3 contains 15 residues. V gave up 3 bases and J gave up 7 bases, with 15 bases separating them.

This chain connects TRBV12-3 or TRBV12-4 to TRBJ1-2; D is undetermined. This CDR3 has 13 residues. Between the trimmed V and J ends, which lost 7 bases and 0 bases, there was a span of 9 bases. The CDR3 loop is CASTEQTNYGYTF. CDR3 nucleotide sequence: TGTGCCAGCACGGAACAGACTAACTATGGCTACACCTTC.

The V call is TRBV7-3, the J call TRBJ1-1, with 8 bases lining up with TRBD1. The CDR3 runs to 14 residues. Germline V gene lookup returns CDR1 SGHTA and CDR2 FQGTGA. The junction had 6 bases not matched to a gene; V was cut back by 5 bases and J by 4 bases. The CDR3 protein is CASSIFDRGTEAFF. CDR3 DNA sequence: TGTGCCAGCAGCATCTTCGACAGGGGCACTGAAGCTTTCTTT.

V and J are TRBV14 and TRBJ1-1; D unclear. This CDR3 has 13 residues. CDR1 SGHDN and CDR2 FVKESK come from the germline V gene. The V end was cut by 0 bases, the J end by 11 bases, with 13 bases between. This CDR3 is CASSQEARIGAFF. DNA for the CDR3: TGTGCCAGCAGCCAAGAGGCCCGGATTGGGGCTTTCTTT.